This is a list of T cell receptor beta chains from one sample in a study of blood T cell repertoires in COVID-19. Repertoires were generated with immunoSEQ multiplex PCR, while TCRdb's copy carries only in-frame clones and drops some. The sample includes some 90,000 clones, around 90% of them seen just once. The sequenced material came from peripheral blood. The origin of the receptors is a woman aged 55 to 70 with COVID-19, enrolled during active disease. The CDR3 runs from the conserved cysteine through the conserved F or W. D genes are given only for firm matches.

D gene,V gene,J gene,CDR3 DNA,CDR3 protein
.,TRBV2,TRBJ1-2,TGTGCCAGCACCATCGGGGACTTCAACTATGGCTACACCTTC,CASTIGDFNYGYTF
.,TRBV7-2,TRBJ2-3,TGTGCCAGCAGTCCCGGGACTCCCAAAGATACGCAGTATTTT,CASSPGTPKDTQYF
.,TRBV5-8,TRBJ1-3,TGTGCCAGCACCTACAGGACACTCTCTGGAAACACCATATATTTT,CASTYRTLSGNTIYF
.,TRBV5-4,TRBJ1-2,TGTGCCAGCAGCCTGGGGTCGGGGGATGGCTACACCTTC,CASSLGSGDGYTF
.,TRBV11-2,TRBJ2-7,TGTGCCAGCAGCTTAGTTTCTGACGAGCAGTACTTC,CASSLVSDEQYF
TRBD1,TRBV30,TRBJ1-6,TGTGCCTGGAGGACAGGGAGTAACTCACCCCTCCACTTT,CAWRTGSNSPLHF
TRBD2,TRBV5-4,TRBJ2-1,TGTGCCAGCAGCATCACAACTAGCGGGTACAATGAGCAGTTCTTC,CASSITTSGYNEQFF
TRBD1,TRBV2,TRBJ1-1,TGTGCCAGCACCCGGGACAGGGATACGATCATGAACACTGAAGCTTTCTTT,CASTRDRDTIMNTEAFF
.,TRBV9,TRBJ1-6,TGTGCCAGCAGCGTAGCCCCAGGGTGGTATTCACCCCTCCACTTT,CASSVAPGWYSPLHF
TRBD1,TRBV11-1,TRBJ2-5,TGTGCCAGCAGCCCCTGGGACAGGGCGAGTGGAACCCAGTACTTC,CASSPWDRASGTQYF
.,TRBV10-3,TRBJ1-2,TGTGCCATCAGTGGAACAGGGTATGGCTACACCTTC,CAISGTGYGYTF
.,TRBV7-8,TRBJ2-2,TGTGCCAGCAGAGACAGGGGCGGGGGCACCGGGGAGCTGTTTTTT,CASRDRGGGTGELFF
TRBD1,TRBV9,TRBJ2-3,TGTGCCAGCAGCAGACTCACAGGGGGTACAGATACGCAGTATTTT,CASSRLTGGTDTQYF
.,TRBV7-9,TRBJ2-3,TGTGCCAGCAGCTTAGCTCGGAGCACAGATACGCAGTATTTT,CASSLARSTDTQYF
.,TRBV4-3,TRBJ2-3,TGCGCCAGCAGCCAATCGGGGGGCGAAGATACGCAGTATTTT,CASSQSGGEDTQYF
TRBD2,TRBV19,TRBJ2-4,TGTGCCAGTAGTATAAGGGCGGGGGACGACATTCAGTACTTC,CASSIRAGDDIQYF
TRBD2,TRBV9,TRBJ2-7,TGTGCCAGCAGCGAGGGGACTAGCGGGACCTACGAGCAGTACTTC,CASSEGTSGTYEQYF
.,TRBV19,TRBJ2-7,TGTGCCCTCAATGGGCCTCACTCCTACGAGCAGTACTTC,CALNGPHSYEQYF
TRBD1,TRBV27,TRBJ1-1,TGTGCCAGCAGTCCACACAGGGGGGGAACTGAAGCTTTCTTT,CASSPHRGGTEAFF